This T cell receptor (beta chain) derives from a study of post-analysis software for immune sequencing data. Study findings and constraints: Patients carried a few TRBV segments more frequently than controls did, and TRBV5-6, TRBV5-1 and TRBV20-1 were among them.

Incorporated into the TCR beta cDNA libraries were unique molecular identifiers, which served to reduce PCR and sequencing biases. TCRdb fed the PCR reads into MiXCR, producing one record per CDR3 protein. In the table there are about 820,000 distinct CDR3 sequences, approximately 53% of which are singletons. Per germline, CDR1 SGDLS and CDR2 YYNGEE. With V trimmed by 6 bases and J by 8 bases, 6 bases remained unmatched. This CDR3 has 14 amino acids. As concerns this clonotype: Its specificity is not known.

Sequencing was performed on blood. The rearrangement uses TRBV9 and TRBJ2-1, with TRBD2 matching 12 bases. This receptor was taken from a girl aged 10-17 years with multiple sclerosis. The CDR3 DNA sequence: TGTGCCAGCACTTCGGGACTAGCGGGCGATGAGCAGTTCTTC. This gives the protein CASTSGLAGDEQFF.